These 18 T cell receptor beta chains share one sample of origin, sequenced in a study of cytomegalovirus exposure and HLA in healthy donors. PCR was performed using 60 Vbeta and 13 Jbeta primers. Assay: immunoSEQ multiplex PCR; the TCRdb copy retains only in-frame clones and omits some. The repertoire consists of about 140,000 clones, with about three quarters occurring once and the leading ten covering around 3.7%. The sequenced sample consisted of PBMCs. These receptors all stem from a male donor in good health and CMV-seronegative.

The V and J genes are TRBV27 and TRBJ1-5, with 9 bases matching TRBD1. After removal of 4 bases from V and 2 bases from J, the junction contained 6 bases not matched to a gene. The CDR3 is made up of 16 amino acids. CDR1 and CDR2 from the germline V gene are MNHEY and SMNVEV (reference sequence). CDR3 residues: CASSSFDRGGNQPQHF. CDR3 coding DNA: TGTGCCAGCAGTTCCTTCGACAGGGGGGGCAATCAGCCCCAGCATTTT.

V gene TRBV29-1 combines with J gene TRBJ1-2; 9 positions match TRBD1. The CDR3 is made up of 14 amino acids. Germline CDR1 reads SQVTM; CDR2 reads ANQGSEA. With V trimmed by 3 bases and J by 4 bases, 6 bases remained unmatched. This CDR3 is CSVEEDRGTYGYTF. The CDR3 DNA follows: TGCAGCGTTGAGGAGGACAGGGGCACCTATGGCTACACCTTC.

The chain recombines TRBV6-5 with TRBJ2-1, with 7 nucleotides matching TRBD2. This CDR3 has 15 amino acids. V lost 0 bases to trimming and J lost 7 bases; unmatched junction nucleotides: 6. CDR1 and CDR2 from the germline V gene are MNHEY and SVGAGI. The CDR3 nucleotides read TGTGCCAGCAGTTACTCCGGGCAGGGAGGGAATGAGCAGTTCTTC. Amino acids: CASSYSGQGGNEQFF.

The chain combines TRBV4-2 with TRBJ2-3; 7 bases agree with TRBD2. This CDR3 is 16 amino acids long. The germline V gene encodes CDR1 LGHNA and CDR2 YNFKEQ. Unmatched junction bases numbered 4, after V lost 0 bases and J lost 1 base. CDR3 amino acids: CASSQDRAGGTDTQYF. DNA of the CDR3: TGTGCCAGCAGCCAAGATCGGGCGGGGGGCACAGATACGCAGTATTTT.

The V call is TRBV7-2, the J call TRBJ1-4, with TRBD1 matching 10 bases. V lost 0 bases and J lost 8; bases outside the gene matches: 3. Per germline, CDR1 SGHTA and CDR2 FQGNSA. The CDR3 spans 15 residues. CDR3 sequence reads: CASSLAPGQGEKLFF. The CDR3 DNA sequence: TGTGCCAGCAGCTTAGCCCCGGGACAGGGGGAAAAACTGTTTTTT.

The chain uses TRBV6-5 and TRBJ1-5, with TRBD1 as a possible D gene (6 bases). V was shortened by 11 bases and J by 0 bases, with 14 bases between the two germline ends. From germline, CDR1 is MNHEY and CDR2 SVGAGI. This CDR3 spans 14 amino acids. In DNA form, the CDR3 reads TGTGCCTCCCGGGACACATATAGCAATCAGCCCCAGCATTTT. Residues: CASRDTYSNQPQHF.

This clone was seen a few times. The chain recombines TRBV10-2 with TRBJ2-1; D unclear. Germline assignment: CDR1 WSHSY and CDR2 SAAADI. The CDR3 extends over 12 amino acids. Trimming removed 3 bases at V and 3 bases at J, with 3 bases between. CDR3: CASSDGYNEQFF. For the CDR3, the DNA is TGCGCCAGCAGTGACGGCTACAATGAGCAGTTCTTC.

The chain links TRBV10-2 to TRBJ2-7, with TRBD1 matching over 8 bases. This CDR3 contains 14 residues. V dropped 7 bases and J dropped 0; count of bases not matched to a gene: 5. Germline-derived CDR1 and CDR2 are WSHSY and SAAADI. This chain's CDR3 is CASIRGQDSYEQYF. The CDR3 DNA is TGCGCCAGCATTAGGGGACAGGACTCCTACGAGCAGTACTTC.

This chain connects TRBV6-1 to TRBJ2-5, with D possibly being TRBD2 (6 bases). The end of the DNA fits TRBJ2-7 better, so the J call may be wrong. CDR3 length: 12 residues. CDR1 MNHNS and CDR2 SASEGT come from the germline V gene. In DNA form, the CDR3 reads TGTGCCAGCCGTGGCGGGACCGACGAGCAGTACTTC. This encodes CASRGGTDEQYF.

The count of this clone is one. The V and J genes are TRBV7-8 and TRBJ2-5, with TRBD1 identical over 7 bases. Per germline, CDR1 SGHVS and CDR2 FQNEAQ. This CDR3 is 13 amino acids long. V trimming: 6 bases; J trimming: 4 bases; junction bases outside the gene matches: 5. The CDR3 region has the DNA TGTGCCAGCAGAGAAGGGGGCGCAGAGACCCAGTACTTC. Translation: CASREGGAETQYF.

The V call is TRBV7-8, the J call TRBJ2-7, with 10 bases that match TRBD2. This CDR3 is built from 19 residues. Per germline, CDR1 SGHVS and CDR2 FQNEAQ. J lost 1 base, V lost 1 base, and 13 bases had no gene match. The CDR3 region has the DNA TGTGCCAGCAGCTTAGTGGTTCGGTGGGGGACTAGCGCTTCCTACGAGCAGTACTTC. It encodes CASSLVVRWGTSASYEQYF.

The table lists this clone with a few counts. This chain joins TRBV4-2 and TRBJ1-6, with 8 bases that match TRBD1. The J segment lost 6 bases and the V segment lost 0 bases, leaving 1 base of the junction unmatched. Germline loops: CDR1 LGHNA, CDR2 YNFKEQ. The CDR3 is 15 residues long. The CDR3 spells CASSQDRGRNSPLHF. CDR3 DNA sequence: TGTGCCAGCAGCCAAGACAGGGGGCGTAATTCACCCCTCCACTTT.

This clone has just one count. The chain employs TRBV20-1 and TRBJ2-1; D possibly corresponds to TRBD1 (5 bases). Germline V gives CDR1 DFQATT, CDR2 SNEGSKA (reference sequence). The CDR3 is 11 residues long. The germline V and J ends were trimmed by 6 bases and 5 bases, with 8 bases remaining between them. In nucleotides, the CDR3 is TGCAGTGCCATGGGGCACAATGAGCAGTTCTTC. It yields the protein CSAMGHNEQFF.

This clone turned up a few times. J is TRBJ1-1 and V is TRBV6-5; weak D call: TRBD1 (5 bases). There are 13 residues in the CDR3. V lost 2 bases to trimming and J lost 1 base, with 5 bases between them. CDR1 and CDR2 (germline): MNHEY, SVGAGI. The CDR3 DNA follows: TGTGCCAGCAGTTACCAGGGGAACACTGAAGCTTTCTTT. Its protein product is CASSYQGNTEAFF.

V usage is TRBV9 and J usage is TRBJ2-5, with D maybe TRBD2 (5 bases). Germline V lookup: CDR1 SGDLS, CDR2 YYNGEE. Trimming removed 1 base from V and 3 bases from J, with 13 bases in between. The CDR3 is made up of 15 amino acids. CDR3 sequence (DNA): TGTGCCAGCAGCGTAAGCCAAGACGGGGAAGAGACCCAGTACTTC. Its protein is CASSVSQDGEETQYF.

CDR3 in amino acids: CASSLLSSSGGQETQYF. As DNA, the CDR3 is TGCGCCAGCAGCTTATTATCCTCTAGCGGGGGCCAAGAGACCCAGTACTTC. The chain carries TRBV5-1 and TRBJ2-5; TRBD2 matches 10 bases. V shed 2 bases and J 1 base; nucleotides not matched to a gene: 8. The CDR3 consists of 17 residues. Germline values: CDR1 SGHRS, CDR2 YFSETQ.

The V gene is TRBV27, the J gene TRBJ2-7; 11 bases align to TRBD2. After removal of 3 bases from V and 3 bases from J, the junction contained 7 bases not matched to a gene. CDR1 is MNHEY and CDR2 is SMNVEV in the germline V gene (reference sequence). The CDR3 has 16 amino acids. CDR3 sequence reads: CASSLGGTSGGYEQYF. The CDR3 region has the DNA TGTGCCAGCAGTTTGGGGGGTACTAGCGGGGGCTACGAGCAGTACTTC.

The V and J genes are TRBV27 and TRBJ2-7, with D perhaps TRBD1 (6 bases). Germline V CDR1 and CDR2: MNHEY, SMNVEV (reference sequence). The CDR3 runs to 13 residues. V shed 2 bases and J shed 6 bases, with 11 bases lying between them. The CDR3 DNA reads TGTGCCAGCAGTTTAGGGTCAGGGGCCGAGCAGTACTTC. Amino acid sequence: CASSLGSGAEQYF.